One T cell receptor (beta chain) is described in this entry. With 0 bases removed from V and 8 bases from J, the gap between germline ends came to 17 bases. Germline-derived CDR1 and CDR2 are SGDLS and YYNGEE. The CDR3 extends over 15 amino acids. The data were obtained in a study of blood T cell repertoires in COVID-19. As for the study in general: Both acute and convalescent COVID-19 samples were obtained from the United States, Italy and Spain. The analysed material was cDNA or gDNA that came from T cells, B-cell-depleted T cells, or PBMCs.

In the original analysis: Amplification of reference gene primers provided the estimated nucleated cell counts. Assay used: immunoSEQ multiplex PCR; TCRdb lists only in-frame clones, some missing. From that table come the V and J calls and clone size; the DNA was used to work out D and trimming. The sample gives around 200,000 clones, about 86% of which show up once; about 0.95% is in the top ten. The TCR comes from a woman aged 18-35 years who had recovered from COVID-19. Sequencing was performed on peripheral blood. The chain uses TRBV9 and TRBJ1-2; possible D gene TRBD1, 6 bases. Here the CDR3 reads CASSVAEDRKRGYTF. In DNA, the CDR3 is TGTGCCAGCAGCGTAGCTGAGGACAGAAAGAGGGGCTACACCTTC.